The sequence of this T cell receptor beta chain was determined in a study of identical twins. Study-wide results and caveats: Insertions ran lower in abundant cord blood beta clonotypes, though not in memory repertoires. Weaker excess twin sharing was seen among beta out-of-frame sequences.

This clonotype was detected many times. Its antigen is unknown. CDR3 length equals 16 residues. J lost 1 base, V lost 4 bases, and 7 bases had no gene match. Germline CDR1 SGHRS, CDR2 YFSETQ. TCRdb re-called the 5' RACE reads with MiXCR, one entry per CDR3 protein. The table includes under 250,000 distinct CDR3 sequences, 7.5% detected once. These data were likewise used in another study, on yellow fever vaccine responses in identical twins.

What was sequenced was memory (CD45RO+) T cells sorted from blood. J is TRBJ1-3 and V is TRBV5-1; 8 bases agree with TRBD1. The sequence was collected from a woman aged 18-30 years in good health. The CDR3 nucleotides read TGCGCCAGCAGCCAGGGACAGGCGACATCTGGAAACACCATATATTTT. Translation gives CASSQGQATSGNTIYF.